This T cell receptor beta chain was recorded in a study of T cell responses to AZD1222 COVID-19 vaccine (dated by TCRdb to the early 2020s). Regarding the study in general: A total of 230 to 250 trial participants underwent TCR sequencing, of whom about 210 had received two doses of AZD1222 and around 25 had received two doses of the MenACWY control vaccine. Trial participants were enrolled by age into 18-55, 56-69 and 70-plus year subgroups, with about 150, 28 and 57 TCR-sequenced participants respectively.

The investigation overall reported the following: In the small 56-69-year group, the increase in depth fell short of significance, most likely because of low power. Reportedly, close to half of the unique spike-specific TCRs recognized epitopes lying outside the regions that are mutated in the B.1.351 and B.1.1.7 variants. Conclusions about previously exposed vaccinees are limited, since just a handful of AZD1222 recipients were seropositive for SARS-CoV-2 at baseline. CD4 TCRs associated with the vaccine covered the entire spike protein, and the dominant responses were in regions 160-218 and 743-854. Participants were mostly white British, with more females than males. The authors suggested clonal diversity may have been underestimated. Spike-specific TCR breadth and depth rose significantly after two AZD1222 doses compared with day 0 and with MenACWY recipients. Because no day 14 peak-response samples were available, repertoires were characterized only after the peak T cell response.

Turning to this clone: The antigen it binds to is not known. Base qualities are not provided; no much larger clone lies one nucleotide away.

The CDR3 regions of human TCRbeta chains were subjected to immunosequencing. Processing in the source paper ran as follows. Repertoire TCRs were matched against a reference library of SARS-CoV-2-specific TCRs generated with the MIRA antigen-specificity platform. Breadth was defined as the fraction of unique TCRs that were SARS-CoV-2-associated, and depth was defined as the fraction of total T cells that were SARS-CoV-2-associated. Using the MIRA data, every spike-specific TCR was mapped to the spike region that the TCR reacted to and assigned to either a CD4 or a CD8 class. Log10-transformed breadth and depth values were compared by one-way ANOVA with Sidak's multiple comparisons tests. In TCRdb, the immuneACCESS table is reduced to in-frame sequences with V and J assigned. These tables do not hold every clone; where another copy was compared, an unresolved V gene accounts for under half, and the others remain unexplained. That table supplies the V and J calls and clone size; D and trimming were determined from the DNA. For this sample there are more than 150,000 clones; roughly 94% appear just once. 1% to 1.5% of the sample is in the top ten clones.

This specimen's time point label, interpreted: about 28 days (+/-7) after the second vaccine dose. AZD1222 recipients with second doses at about 4 weeks or about 12 weeks were pooled, because spike-specific TCR depth and breadth did not differ between schedules. The vaccinee samples were drawn from two UK trials, COV001 and COV002, one of which was a single-blind randomized controlled phase 2/3 trial testing AZD1222 (ChAdOx1 nCoV-19) in healthy adults. Trial participant PBMC samples were collected at day 0 and day 28 after the second dose for TCRbeta chain sequencing. The input for sequencing was peripheral blood, taken 28 days after the second AZD1222 dose. This sequence originates from an adult who received the AZD1222 COVID-19 vaccine.

The sequenced DNA: TGTGCCAGCAGCTTAGGGGGAGAACAGTTCTTC. Its coded protein is CASSLGGEQFF. In this chain, TRBV7-2 is recombined with TRBJ2-1; a tentative D match to TRBD2 spans 5 bases. At the junction V is shortened by 1 base and J by 13 bases, with 8 bases in between. CDR1 and CDR2 are drawn from the germline V gene: SGHTA, FQGNSA. Counted from cysteine to phenylalanine, this CDR3 has 11 amino acids. CDR3 DNA only is kept here, 33 bases in frame from base 1.